This T cell receptor (beta chain) emerged from a study of blood T cell repertoires in COVID-19. Study overall: The origin of the acute and convalescent COVID-19 samples was the United States, Italy and Spain. PBMCs, B-cell-depleted T cells, or T cells were the source of the cDNA or gDNA that made up the material.

TCRdb keeps only in-frame clones here, not all; method: immunoSEQ multiplex PCR. The data hold hundreds of thousands of clones, with around 84% observed a single time. Germline loops: CDR1 KGHSH, CDR2 LQKENI. The CDR3 totals 13 residues. The V end lost 5 bases, the J end lost 7 bases, and 11 bases lay between the germline ends. The receptor was derived from a man aged 50-59 years with acute or convalescent COVID-19. This chain joins TRBV18 and TRBJ1-4, with D hard to call. The specimen was peripheral blood. The CDR3 nucleotides are TGTGCCAGCTCAGCGGGGTTACGTGAAAAACTGTTTTTT. Amino acid sequence: CASSAGLREKLFF.